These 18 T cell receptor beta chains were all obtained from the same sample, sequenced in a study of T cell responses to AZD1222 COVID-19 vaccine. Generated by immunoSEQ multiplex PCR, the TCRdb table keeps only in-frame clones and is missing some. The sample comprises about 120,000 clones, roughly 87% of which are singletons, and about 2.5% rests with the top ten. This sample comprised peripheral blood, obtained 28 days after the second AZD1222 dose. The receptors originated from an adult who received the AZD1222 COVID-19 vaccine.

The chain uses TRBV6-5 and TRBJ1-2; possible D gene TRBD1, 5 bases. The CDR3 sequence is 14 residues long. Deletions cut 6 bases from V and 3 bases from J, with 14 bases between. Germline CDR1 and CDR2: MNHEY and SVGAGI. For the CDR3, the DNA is TGTGCCAGCAGGACCACGCAGGGTCACTATGGCTACACCTTC. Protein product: CASRTTQGHYGYTF.

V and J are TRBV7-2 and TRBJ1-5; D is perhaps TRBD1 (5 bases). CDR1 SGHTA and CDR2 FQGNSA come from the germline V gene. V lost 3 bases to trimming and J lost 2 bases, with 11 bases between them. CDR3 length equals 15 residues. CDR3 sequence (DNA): TGTGCCAGCAGCTTCTCCGGGGGAGGCAATCAGCCCCAGCATTTT. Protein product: CASSFSGGGNQPQHF.

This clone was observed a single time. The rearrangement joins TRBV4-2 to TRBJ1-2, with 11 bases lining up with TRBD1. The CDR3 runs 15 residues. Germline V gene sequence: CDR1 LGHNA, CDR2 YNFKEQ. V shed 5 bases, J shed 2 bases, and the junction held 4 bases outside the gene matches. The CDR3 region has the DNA TGTGCCAGCAGCACCTGGGACAGGGGGAACTATGGCTACACCTTC. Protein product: CASSTWDRGNYGYTF.

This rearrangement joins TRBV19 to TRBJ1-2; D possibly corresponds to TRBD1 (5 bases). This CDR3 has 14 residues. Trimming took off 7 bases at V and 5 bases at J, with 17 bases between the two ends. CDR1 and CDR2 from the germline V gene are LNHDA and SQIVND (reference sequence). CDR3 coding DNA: TGTGCCAGTAACCCCCGGGGGGGTCCTTATGGCTACACCTTC. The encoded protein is CASNPRGGPYGYTF.

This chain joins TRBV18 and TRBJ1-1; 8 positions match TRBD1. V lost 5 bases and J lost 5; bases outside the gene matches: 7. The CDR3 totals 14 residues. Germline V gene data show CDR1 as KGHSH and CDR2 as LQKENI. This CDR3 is CASSLGQGTTEAFF. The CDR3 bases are TGTGCCAGCTCATTAGGACAGGGAACGACTGAAGCTTTCTTT.

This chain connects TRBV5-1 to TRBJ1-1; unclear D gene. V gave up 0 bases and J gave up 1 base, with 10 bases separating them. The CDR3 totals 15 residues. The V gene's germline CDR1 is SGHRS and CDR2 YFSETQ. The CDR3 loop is CASSLVPGANTEAFF. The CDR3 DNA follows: TGCGCCAGCAGCTTGGTACCGGGAGCGAACACTGAAGCTTTCTTT.

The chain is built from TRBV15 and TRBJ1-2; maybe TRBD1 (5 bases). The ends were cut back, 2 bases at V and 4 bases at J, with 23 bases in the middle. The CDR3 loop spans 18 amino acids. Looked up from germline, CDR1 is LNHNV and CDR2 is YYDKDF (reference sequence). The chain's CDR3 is CATSRRVAGRTPLYGYTF. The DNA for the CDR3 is TGTGCCACCAGCAGACGGGTGGCAGGGCGTACCCCTCTCTATGGCTACACCTTC. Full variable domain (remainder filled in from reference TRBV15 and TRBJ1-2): DAMVIQNPRYQVTQFGKPVTLSCSQTLNHNVMYWYQQKSSQAPKLLFHYYDKDFNNEADTPDNFQSRRPNTSFCFLDIRSPGLGDTAMYLCATSRRVAGRTPLYGYTFGSGTRLTVV.

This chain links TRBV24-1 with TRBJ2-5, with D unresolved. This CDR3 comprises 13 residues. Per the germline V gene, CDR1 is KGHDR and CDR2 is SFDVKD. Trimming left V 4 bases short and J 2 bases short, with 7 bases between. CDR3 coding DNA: TGTGCCACCAGTGAAAGGGAACAAGAGACCCAGTACTTC. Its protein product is CATSEREQETQYF.

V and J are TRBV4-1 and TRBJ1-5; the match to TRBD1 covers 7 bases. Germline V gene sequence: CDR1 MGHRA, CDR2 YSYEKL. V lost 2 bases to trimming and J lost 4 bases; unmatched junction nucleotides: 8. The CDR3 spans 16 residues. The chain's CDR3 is CASSQFSSRGNQPQHF. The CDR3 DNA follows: TGCGCCAGCAGCCAATTTTCCTCCAGGGGGAATCAGCCCCAGCATTTT.

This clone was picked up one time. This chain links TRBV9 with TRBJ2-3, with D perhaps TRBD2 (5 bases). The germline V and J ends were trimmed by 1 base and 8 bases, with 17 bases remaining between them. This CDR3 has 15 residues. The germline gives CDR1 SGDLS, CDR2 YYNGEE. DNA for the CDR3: TGTGCCAGCAGCGTACGGATAGGGAGCACAAGTACGCAGTATTTT. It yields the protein CASSVRIGSTSTQYF.

CDR3 loop: CASSFDREGAEAFF. The CDR3 DNA reads TGTGCCAGCAGCTTTGACAGGGAAGGGGCTGAAGCTTTCTTT. This chain uses TRBV5-8 with TRBJ1-1, with 7 bases fitting TRBD1. CDR3 length: 14 amino acids. The V gene end was trimmed by 2 bases and the J gene end by 6 bases; junction bases not matched to a gene: 7. Germline CDR1 and CDR2: SGHTS and YDEGEE.

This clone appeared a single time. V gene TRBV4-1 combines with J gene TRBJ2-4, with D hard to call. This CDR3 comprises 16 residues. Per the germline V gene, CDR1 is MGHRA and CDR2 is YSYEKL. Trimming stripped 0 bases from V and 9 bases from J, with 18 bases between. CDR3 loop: CASSQDRRDLRPIQYF. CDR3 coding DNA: TGCGCCAGCAGCCAAGATCGTAGGGATCTTCGCCCCATTCAGTACTTC.

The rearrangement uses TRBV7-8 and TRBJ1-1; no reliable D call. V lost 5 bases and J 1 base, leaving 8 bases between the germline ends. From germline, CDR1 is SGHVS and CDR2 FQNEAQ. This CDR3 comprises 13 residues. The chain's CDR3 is CASSPVGNTEAFF. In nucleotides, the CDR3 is TGTGCCAGCAGCCCGGTTGGGAACACTGAAGCTTTCTTT.

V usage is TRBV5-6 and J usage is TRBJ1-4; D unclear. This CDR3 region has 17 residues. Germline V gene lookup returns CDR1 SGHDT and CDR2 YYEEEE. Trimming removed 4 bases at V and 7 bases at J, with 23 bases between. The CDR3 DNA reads TGTGCCAGCAGCCCCCAGCCGGGCCTCGCTGCAAGTGAAAAACTGTTTTTT. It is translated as CASSPQPGLAASEKLFF.

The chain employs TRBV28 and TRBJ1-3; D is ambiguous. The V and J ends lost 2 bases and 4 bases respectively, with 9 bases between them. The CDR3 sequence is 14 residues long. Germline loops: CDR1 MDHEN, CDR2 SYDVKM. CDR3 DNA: TGTGCCAGCAGTTTAATGGCGCGGGGAAACACCATATATTTT. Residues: CASSLMARGNTIYF.

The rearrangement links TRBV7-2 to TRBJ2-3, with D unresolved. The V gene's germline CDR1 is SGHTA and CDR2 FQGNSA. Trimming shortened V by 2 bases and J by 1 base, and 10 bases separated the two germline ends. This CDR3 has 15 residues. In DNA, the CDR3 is TGTGCCAGCAGCTTAAATCCCGCGGGCACAGATACGCAGTATTTT. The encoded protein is CASSLNPAGTDTQYF. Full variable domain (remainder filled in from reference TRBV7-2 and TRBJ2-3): GAGVSQSPSNKVTEKGKDVELRCDPISGHTALYWYRQSLGQGLEFLIYFQGNSAPDKSGLPSDRFSAERTGGSVSTLTIQRTQQEDSAVYLCASSLNPAGTDTQYFGPGTRLTVL.

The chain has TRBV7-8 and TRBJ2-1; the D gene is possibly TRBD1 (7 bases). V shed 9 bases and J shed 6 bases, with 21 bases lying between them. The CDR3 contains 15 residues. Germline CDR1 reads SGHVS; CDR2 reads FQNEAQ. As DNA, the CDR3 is TGTGCCAGTGGAAGAGGGGGCGGGATTATCAATGAGCAGTTCTTC. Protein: CASGRGGGIINEQFF. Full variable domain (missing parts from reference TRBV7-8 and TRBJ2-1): GAGVSQSPRYKVAKRGQDVALRCDPISGHVSLFWYQQALGQGPEFLTYFQNEAQLDKSGLPSDRFFAERPEGSVSTLKIQRTQQEDSAVYLCASGRGGGIINEQFFGPGTRLTVL.

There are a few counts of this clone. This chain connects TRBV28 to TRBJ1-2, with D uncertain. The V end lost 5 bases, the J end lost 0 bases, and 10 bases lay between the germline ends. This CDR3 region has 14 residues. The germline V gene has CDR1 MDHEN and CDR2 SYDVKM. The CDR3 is CASSAQNTNYGYTF. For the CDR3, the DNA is TGTGCCAGCAGTGCACAGAACACTAACTATGGCTACACCTTC.